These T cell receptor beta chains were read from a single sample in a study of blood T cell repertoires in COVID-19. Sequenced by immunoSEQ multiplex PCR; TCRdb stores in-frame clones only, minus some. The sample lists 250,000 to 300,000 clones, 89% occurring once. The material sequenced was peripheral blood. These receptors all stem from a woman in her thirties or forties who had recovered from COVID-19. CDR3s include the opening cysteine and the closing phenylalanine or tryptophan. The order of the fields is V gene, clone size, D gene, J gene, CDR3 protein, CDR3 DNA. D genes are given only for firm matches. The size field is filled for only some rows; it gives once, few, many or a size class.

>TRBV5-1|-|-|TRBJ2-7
CASSLRAGFTDEQYF
TGCGCCAGCAGCTTGCGGGCAGGGTTTACGGACGAGCAGTACTTC
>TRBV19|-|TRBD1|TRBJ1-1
CATDRGTGTNTEAFF
TGTGCCACCGACCGAGGGACAGGGACGAACACTGAAGCTTTCTTT
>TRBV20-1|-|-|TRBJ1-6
CSASTGGRSPLHF
TGCAGTGCTAGTACGGGGGGCCGTTCACCCCTCCACTTT
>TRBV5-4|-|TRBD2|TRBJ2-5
CASSHGVLAEETQYF
TGTGCCAGCAGCCATGGAGTACTAGCGGAAGAGACCCAGTACTTC
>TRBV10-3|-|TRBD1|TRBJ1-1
CAISEYPQGMNTEAFF
TGTGCCATCAGTGAGTACCCACAGGGGATGAACACTGAAGCTTTCTTT
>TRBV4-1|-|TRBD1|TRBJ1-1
CASSQRTGLNTEAFF
TGCGCCAGCAGCCAACGGACAGGGCTGAACACTGAAGCTTTCTTT
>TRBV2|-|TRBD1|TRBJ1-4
CASSDRGTGAEKLFF
TGTGCCAGCAGTGATCGAGGGACAGGGGCTGAAAAACTGTTTTTT
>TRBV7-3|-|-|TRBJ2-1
CASSLSQYNEQFF
TGTGCCAGCAGCTTAAGCCAGTACAATGAGCAGTTCTTC
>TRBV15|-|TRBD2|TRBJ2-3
CATSRDYPSSGSADTQYF
TGTGCCACCAGCAGAGATTACCCTTCTAGCGGGAGTGCGGATACGCAGTATTTT
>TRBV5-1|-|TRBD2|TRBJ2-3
CASSSGLAASTDTQYF
TGCGCCAGCAGCTCTGGACTAGCGGCTTCCACAGATACGCAGTATTTT
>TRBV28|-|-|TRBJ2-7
CASSLEGVHEQYF
TGTGCCAGCAGTTTGGAAGGGGTCCACGAGCAGTACTTC
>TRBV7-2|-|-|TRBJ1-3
CASSLQLQSGNTIYF
TGTGCCAGCAGCCTTCAACTGCAATCTGGAAACACCATATATTTT
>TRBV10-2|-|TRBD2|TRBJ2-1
CASSERLAGVVSSYNEQFF
TGCGCCAGCAGTGAGCGGCTAGCGGGGGTGGTGAGCTCCTACAATGAGCAGTTCTTC
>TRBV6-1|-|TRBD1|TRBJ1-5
CASSEALMGQGFQPQHF
TGTGCCAGCAGTGAAGCGCTGATGGGACAGGGGTTTCAGCCCCAGCATTTT
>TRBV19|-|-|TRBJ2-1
CASSTGQNSYNEQFF
TGTGCCAGTAGCACGGGACAAAACTCCTACAATGAGCAGTTCTTC
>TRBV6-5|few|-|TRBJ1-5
CASMGVALNQPQHF
TGTGCCAGCATGGGAGTGGCCCTCAATCAGCCCCAGCATTTT
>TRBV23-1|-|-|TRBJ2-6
CASGRGPDSSVLTF
TGCGCCAGCGGTCGCGGACCGGACAGCAGCGTCCTGACTTTC
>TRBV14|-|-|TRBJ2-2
CASSRIPGVNTGELFF
TGTGCCAGCAGCCGGATTCCGGGAGTGAACACCGGGGAGCTGTTTTTT
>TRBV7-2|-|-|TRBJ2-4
CASSLQGGGGNIQYF
TGTGCCAGCAGCCTACAGGGTGGCGGAGGAAACATTCAGTACTTC
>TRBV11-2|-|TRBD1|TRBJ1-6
CASSLTGTGVRTPLHF
TGTGCCAGCAGCCTCACCGGGACAGGGGTTCGGACACCCCTCCACTTT
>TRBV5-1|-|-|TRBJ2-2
CASSLVLGAPGELFF
TGCGCCAGCAGCTTGGTTCTTGGGGCCCCCGGGGAGCTGTTTTTT
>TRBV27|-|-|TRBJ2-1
CASSLVGDNEQFF
TGTGCCAGCAGTTTAGTCGGGGACAATGAGCAGTTCTTC
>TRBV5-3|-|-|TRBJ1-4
CARSSQGIGEKLFF
TGTGCCAGAAGCTCGCAGGGGATTGGGGAAAAACTGTTTTTT
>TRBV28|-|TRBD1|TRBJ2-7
CASSTGGSYEQYF
TGTGCCAGCAGTACAGGGGGCTCCTACGAGCAGTACTTC
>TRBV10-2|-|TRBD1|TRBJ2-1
CASSESRDSRRFF
TGCGCCAGCAGTGAGTCCCGGGACAGCAGACGGTTCTTC
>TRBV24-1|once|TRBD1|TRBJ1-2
CATSEPGTGVDGYTF
TGTGCCACCAGTGAGCCCGGGACAGGGGTCGATGGCTACACCTTC
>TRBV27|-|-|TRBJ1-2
CAAGNVQSYGYTF
TGTGCCGCGGGCAACGTTCAATCTTATGGCTACACCTTC
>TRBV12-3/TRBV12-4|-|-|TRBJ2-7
CASRMGLREQYF
TGTGCCAGCAGAATGGGACTTCGCGAGCAGTACTTC
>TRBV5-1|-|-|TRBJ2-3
CASGSTGTLDTQYF
TGCGCCAGCGGATCGACAGGAACCTTAGATACGCAGTATTTT
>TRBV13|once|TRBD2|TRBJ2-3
CASRRTRMASDTQYF
TGTGCCAGCAGGAGGACTAGAATGGCCTCAGATACGCAGTATTTT
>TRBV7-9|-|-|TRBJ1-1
CASSLEGSEAFF
TGTGCCAGCAGCTTAGAGGGGTCTGAAGCTTTCTTT
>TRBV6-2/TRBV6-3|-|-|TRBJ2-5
CASSPSLGTQYF
TGTGCCAGCAGCCCTTCTCTAGGGACCCAGTACTTC
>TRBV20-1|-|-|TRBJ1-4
CSASETINEKLFF
TGCAGTGCTAGTGAGACAATTAATGAAAAACTGTTTTTT
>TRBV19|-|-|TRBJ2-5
CASSIRGTEETQYF
TGTGCCAGTAGTATTAGGGGGACGGAAGAGACCCAGTACTTC
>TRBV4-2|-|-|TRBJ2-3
CASSRLAGATDTQYF
TGTGCCAGCAGCCGACTGGCGGGGGCCACAGATACGCAGTATTTT
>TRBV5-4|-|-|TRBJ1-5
CASSLGVGDQPQHF
TGTGCCAGCAGCTTGGGTGTGGGAGATCAGCCCCAGCATTTT
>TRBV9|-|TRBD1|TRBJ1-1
CASSPDRGPAFF
TGTGCCAGCAGCCCGGACAGGGGGCCTGCTTTCTTT
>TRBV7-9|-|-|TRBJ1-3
CASSLPPGGQAHSGNTIYF
TGTGCCAGCAGCTTACCCCCAGGAGGGCAGGCCCACTCTGGAAACACCATATATTTT
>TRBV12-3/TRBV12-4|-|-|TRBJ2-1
CASSRDTFNEQFF
TGTGCCAGCAGCAGAGACACGTTCAATGAGCAGTTCTTC
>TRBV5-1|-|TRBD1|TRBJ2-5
CASSIGQGVRSVETQYF
TGCGCCAGCAGCATTGGACAGGGTGTACGGTCGGTAGAGACCCAGTACTTC
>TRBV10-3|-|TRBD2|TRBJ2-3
CAISDSGGDTDTQYF
TGTGCCATCAGTGATAGCGGGGGAGACACAGATACGCAGTATTTT
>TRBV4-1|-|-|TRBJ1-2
CASSQGPYGYTF
TGCGCCAGCAGCCAAGGGCCCTATGGCTACACCTTC
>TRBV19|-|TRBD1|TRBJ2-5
CASSLTGAEETQYF
TGTGCCAGTAGCCTGACAGGGGCCGAAGAGACCCAGTACTTC
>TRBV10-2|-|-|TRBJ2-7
CASSGGGGNEQYF
TGCGCCAGCAGTGGGGGGGGCGGGAACGAGCAGTACTTC
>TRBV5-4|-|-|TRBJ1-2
CASSPRGIYGYTF
TGTGCCAGCAGCCCCCGGGGGATCTATGGCTACACCTTC
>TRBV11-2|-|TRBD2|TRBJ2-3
CASSRRGSGTQYF
TGTGCCAGCAGCCGGCGGGGGTCGGGAACGCAGTATTTT
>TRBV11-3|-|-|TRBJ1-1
CASSLEGVGAGVSTEAFF
TGTGCCAGCAGCCTAGAGGGGGTAGGAGCGGGTGTGAGCACTGAAGCTTTCTTT
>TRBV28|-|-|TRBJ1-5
CASNPGNQPQHF
TGTGCCAGCAATCCCGGCAATCAGCCCCAGCATTTT
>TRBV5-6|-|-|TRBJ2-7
CASSSLGFTHYEQYF
TGTGCCAGCAGCTCACTAGGATTCACGCACTACGAGCAGTACTTC
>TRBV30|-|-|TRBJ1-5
CAWSVRGGRGTQPQHF
TGTGCCTGGAGTGTAAGGGGTGGTAGGGGCACTCAGCCCCAGCATTTT
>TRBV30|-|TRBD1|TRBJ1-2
CAWSMDRGIGYTF
TGTGCCTGGAGTATGGACAGGGGTATTGGCTACACCTTC
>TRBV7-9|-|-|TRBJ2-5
CASSLGSSETQYF
TGTGCCAGCAGCTTAGGCTCTAGCGAGACCCAGTACTTC
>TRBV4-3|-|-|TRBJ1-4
CASSQRTDNEKLFF
TGCGCCAGCAGCCAAAGGACAGATAATGAAAAACTGTTTTTT
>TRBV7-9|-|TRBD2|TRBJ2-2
CAPGGANTGELFF
TGTGCCCCTGGGGGGGCGAACACCGGGGAGCTGTTTTTT
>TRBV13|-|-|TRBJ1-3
CASSLGREAGNTIYF
TGTGCCAGCAGCTTAGGGAGGGAGGCTGGAAACACCATATATTTT
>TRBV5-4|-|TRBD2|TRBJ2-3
CASSWGLVGSDTQYF
TGTGCCAGCAGCTGGGGACTAGTAGGCTCCGATACGCAGTATTTT
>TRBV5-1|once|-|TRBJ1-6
CASSLGGKGSPLHF
TGCGCCAGCAGCTTGGGAGGGAAGGGATCACCCCTCCACTTT